The 31 T cell receptor beta chains below all came from one sample that was sequenced in a study of blood T cell repertoires in COVID-19. Produced via immunoSEQ multiplex PCR; TCRdb's table is partial and in-frame only. The repertoire includes 150,000 to 200,000 clones, around 88% of them detected once, and roughly 4% sits in the top ten. Sequencing used peripheral blood. The receptors originated from a woman under 40 with acute or convalescent COVID-19.

V gene TRBV19 combines with J gene TRBJ2-7; D is undetermined. The V gene's germline CDR1 is LNHDA and CDR2 SQIVND (reference sequence). The CDR3 loop spans 13 amino acids. Deletions cut 5 bases from V and 0 bases from J, with 8 bases between. CDR3 protein: CASSRLASYEQYF. In DNA form, the CDR3 reads TGTGCCAGTAGTCGACTGGCCTCCTACGAGCAGTACTTC.

This sequence joins TRBV10-3 and TRBJ2-7, with D perhaps matching TRBD2 (6 bases). Between the trimmed V and J ends, which lost 0 bases and 6 bases, there was a span of 9 bases. Per the germline V gene, CDR1 is ENHRY and CDR2 is SYGVKD. This CDR3 spans 13 amino acids. The DNA of the CDR3 is TGTGCCATCAGTGAGTCTTGGGAGGTCGAGCAGTACTTC. As protein: CAISESWEVEQYF.

This chain joins TRBV6-5 and TRBJ2-3; TRBD1 aligns across 8 bases. This CDR3 spans 15 amino acids. V gave up 4 bases and J gave up 2 bases; unmatched junction bases: 5. Germline CDR1 is MNHEY and CDR2 is SVGAGI. In DNA, the CDR3 is TGTGCCAGCAGTTCCCAGGGGGCCCACACAGATACGCAGTATTTT. Translated, it gives CASSSQGAHTDTQYF.

The genes are TRBV6-6 and TRBJ1-1; unclear D gene. CDR3 length equals 11 residues. CDR1 and CDR2 from the germline V gene are MNHNY and SVGAGI (reference sequence). The ends were cut back, 8 bases at V and 9 bases at J, with 13 bases in the middle. This CDR3 is CASSPGSKAFF. In nucleotides, the CDR3 is TGTGCCAGCTCGCCGGGATCAAAAGCTTTCTTT.

The V gene is TRBV19, the J gene TRBJ2-3; possibly TRBD2 for D (6 bases). With 6 bases removed from V and 1 base from J, the gap between germline ends came to 8 bases. Germline V gene sequence: CDR1 LNHDA, CDR2 SQIVND (reference sequence). The CDR3 has 13 amino acids. CDR3 amino acids: CASRRLGTDTQYF. DNA of the CDR3: TGTGCCAGTAGACGACTAGGCACAGATACGCAGTATTTT.

The rearrangement links TRBV10-3 to TRBJ2-6; 7 nucleotides align to TRBD2. The CDR3 contains 15 residues. The germline V gene has CDR1 ENHRY and CDR2 SYGVKD. Trimming removed 4 bases from V and 0 bases from J; junction bases left unmatched: 0. The CDR3 loop reads CAISGTSSGANVLTF. For the CDR3, the DNA is TGTGCCATCAGTGGGACTAGCTCTGGGGCCAACGTCCTGACTTTC.

The sample holds one count of this clone. The genes are TRBV28 and TRBJ1-2; D remains ambiguous. Trimming pared 3 bases from V and 0 bases from J, leaving 11 bases between. Germline CDR1 and CDR2: MDHEN and SYDVKM. CDR3 length: 15 amino acids. CDR3 sequence: CASSLVDGANYGYTF. CDR3 in DNA: TGTGCCAGCAGTTTGGTTGACGGGGCTAACTATGGCTACACCTTC.

The chain couples TRBV28 to TRBJ2-7; D not certain. The V gene lost 6 bases and the J gene lost 7 bases, with 13 bases spanning the gap. Looked up from germline, CDR1 is MDHEN and CDR2 is SYDVKM. The CDR3 runs to 12 residues. DNA for the CDR3: TGTGCCAGCAGATCCCCAACGGGTGAGCAGTACTTC. Protein sequence: CASRSPTGEQYF.

J is TRBJ2-1 and V is TRBV29-1, with a possible D match to TRBD2 (7 bases). CDR1 is SQVTM and CDR2 is ANQGSEA in the germline V gene. There are 16 residues in the CDR3. This chain's CDR3 is CGGGEDSTSSYNEQFF. CDR3 nucleotide sequence: TGCGGAGGGGGGGAGGACTCCACCTCCTCCTACAATGAGCAGTTCTTC.

DNA of the CDR3: TGTGCCAGCAGTTTCCGTGGGAGCGCAGATACGCAGTATTTT. This gives the protein CASSFRGSADTQYF. The rearrangement links TRBV28 to TRBJ2-3; D may be TRBD2 (5 bases). Trimming shortened V by 3 bases and J by 4 bases, and 11 bases separated the two germline ends. The CDR3 sequence is 14 residues long. Germline CDR1 and CDR2: MDHEN and SYDVKM.

The chain carries TRBV5-1 and TRBJ2-3; TRBD2 is a possible D gene (6 bases). Germline assignment: CDR1 SGHRS and CDR2 YFSETQ. V was pared by 0 bases and J by 5 bases, with 13 bases between. CDR3 length: 15 residues. CDR3 protein: CASSLGPSGRDTQYF. CDR3 nucleotides: TGCGCCAGCAGCTTGGGCCCCAGCGGGCGAGATACGCAGTATTTT.

V is TRBV7-2 and J is TRBJ2-7; a weak D match, TRBD2 (5 bases). This CDR3 is 12 amino acids long. In germline, CDR1 is SGHTA, CDR2 FQGNSA. Trimming pared 4 bases from V and 6 bases from J, leaving 10 bases between. The CDR3 sequence: CASSSGLIEQYF. The CDR3 nucleotides read TGTGCCAGCAGCTCTGGACTGATCGAGCAGTACTTC.

The rearrangement joins TRBV13 to TRBJ2-5; 8 nucleotides agree with TRBD2. The length of the CDR3 is 14 residues. Germline V gene lookup returns CDR1 PRHDT and CDR2 FYEKMQ (reference sequence). Losses at the gene ends were 5 bases for V and 1 base for J; bases not matched to a gene: 3. As DNA, the CDR3 is TGTGCCAGCAGCACGGGACTAGTCCAAGAGACCCAGTACTTC. Protein product: CASSTGLVQETQYF.

V and J are TRBV11-3 and TRBJ2-7, with D tentatively TRBD2 (5 bases). With 5 bases removed from V and 4 bases from J, the gap between germline ends came to 9 bases. The CDR3 is 12 residues long. Germline V gene data show CDR1 as SGHNT and CDR2 as YENEEA. The CDR3 region is CASSGSGYEQYF. In nucleotides, the CDR3 is TGTGCCAGCAGCGGCTCGGGATACGAGCAGTACTTC.

The chain employs TRBV30 and TRBJ1-5; D unclear. Trimming took off 2 bases at V and 0 bases at J, with 8 bases between the two ends. Germline V gives CDR1 GTSNPN, CDR2 SVGIG (reference sequence). The CDR3 covers 14 residues. The CDR3 region is CAWSSSYSNQPQHF. The CDR3 DNA sequence: TGTGCCTGGAGTTCCAGTTATAGCAATCAGCCCCAGCATTTT.

The V call is TRBV6-5, the J call TRBJ2-2; TRBD2 agrees at 7 bases. Trimming cost V 0 bases and J 4 bases; bases outside gene matches: 2. The CDR3 runs 15 residues. Germline CDR1 MNHEY, CDR2 SVGAGI. The CDR3 bases are TGTGCCAGCAGTTACTCGGCGGGAGTCACCGGGGAGCTGTTTTTT. It translates to CASSYSAGVTGELFF.

The chain employs TRBV7-3 and TRBJ2-7; the D gene is possibly TRBD2 (6 bases). This CDR3 contains 15 residues. Trimming left V 1 base short and J 1 base short, with 11 bases between. Germline loops: CDR1 SGHTA, CDR2 FQGTGA. In DNA, the CDR3 is TGTGCCAGCAGCTTAAGGGACTCCCTGTCCTACGAGCAGTACTTC. Residues: CASSLRDSLSYEQYF.

The chain links TRBV28 to TRBJ1-4; weak D call: TRBD1 (5 bases). V dropped 5 bases and J dropped 11 bases, with 18 bases sitting between them. CDR3 length equals 14 residues. The germline V gene encodes CDR1 MDHEN and CDR2 SYDVKM. The CDR3 bases are TGTGCCAGCAGTGGGGGGACTTTCCCCTCCAAACTGTTTTTT. It specifies CASSGGTFPSKLFF.

The chain couples TRBV5-1 to TRBJ2-2; 9 nucleotides align to TRBD2. The trim removed 7 bases at V and 2 bases at J, leaving 6 bases unmatched. This CDR3 region has 15 residues. CDR1 and CDR2 (germline): SGHRS, YFSETQ. The CDR3 nucleotides read TGCGCCAGCCACCTAGCGGGACAAAACACCGGGGAGCTGTTTTTT. Translation gives CASHLAGQNTGELFF.

The V gene is TRBV9, the J gene TRBJ2-1, with 15 bases aligning to TRBD2. This CDR3 has 14 amino acids. Per germline, CDR1 SGDLS and CDR2 YYNGEE. The junction had 1 base not matched to a gene; V was cut back by 2 bases and J by 10 bases. The CDR3 spells CASSVGLAGGEQFF. Here the CDR3 DNA reads TGTGCCAGCAGCGTGGGACTAGCGGGAGGAGAGCAGTTCTTC.

In its sample, this clone was seen a few times. The chain carries TRBV30 and TRBJ2-1; 8 bases are a match to TRBD2. V trimming: 5 bases; J trimming: 14 bases; junction bases outside the gene matches: 8. In germline, CDR1 is GTSNPN, CDR2 SVGIG (reference sequence). This CDR3 has 11 amino acids. CDR3 nucleotide sequence: TGTGCCTGGGGGCCGCGGGAGGTGGAGTTCTTC. It codes for CAWGPREVEFF.

The genes are TRBV6-6 and TRBJ1-1; no clear D gene. Germline loops: CDR1 MNHNY, CDR2 SVGAGI (reference sequence). Between the trimmed V and J ends, which lost 2 bases and 7 bases, there was a span of 8 bases. CDR3 length equals 12 residues. The CDR3 DNA follows: TGTGCCAGCAGTTACCGATACTATGAAGCTTTCTTT. It specifies CASSYRYYEAFF.

This chain joins TRBV7-2 and TRBJ2-7; the match to TRBD1 covers 10 bases. J was trimmed by 7 bases and V by 6 bases; bases with no gene match: 9. The CDR3 totals 14 residues. Germline V lookup: CDR1 SGHTA, CDR2 FQGNSA. The chain's CDR3 is CASSFDRGRGEQYF. The DNA of the CDR3 is TGTGCCAGCAGTTTCGACAGGGGGCGGGGTGAGCAGTACTTC.

As to this clone: A junction boundary mismatches the germline segment, possibly from a read error. This sequence joins TRBV19 and TRBJ2-1; 16 bases align to TRBD2. Germline V gene sequence: CDR1 LNHDA, CDR2 SQIVND (reference sequence). The CDR3 is 13 amino acids. DNA for the CDR3: TGTGCCACTAGGGGACTAGCGGGAGGGCCCCCGATCTTC. Translation gives CATRGLAGGPPIF.

V and J are TRBV10-3 and TRBJ1-1, with 8 bases aligning to TRBD1. Germline CDR1 and CDR2: ENHRY and SYGVKD. J lost 6 bases, V lost 3 bases, and 9 bases had no gene match. This CDR3 region has 15 residues. The CDR3 DNA reads TGTGCCATCAGTGACCGCGGGACAGGCAAAGCTGAAGCTTTCTTT. Amino acids: CAISDRGTGKAEAFF.

V is TRBV19 and J is TRBJ2-1, with D uncertain. The CDR3 is 14 residues long. V was trimmed by 7 bases and J by 10 bases, leaving 20 bases between them. Germline lookup yields CDR1 LNHDA and CDR2 SQIVND (reference sequence). CDR3 protein: CASNRQDSIGEQFF. CDR3 nucleotides: TGTGCCAGTAATAGGCAGGATAGTATTGGAGAGCAGTTCTTC.

The chain couples TRBV2 to TRBJ1-2; tentative D call: TRBD1 (5 bases). CDR3 length: 14 amino acids. V dropped 6 bases and J dropped 2 bases, with 13 bases sitting between them. CDR1 and CDR2 (germline): SNHLY, FYNNEI. The CDR3 nucleotides are TGTGCCAGCAGCGAGCAGACAGTCAACTATGGCTACACCTTC. Protein: CASSEQTVNYGYTF.

The rearrangement joins TRBV6-5 to TRBJ1-2, with TRBD1 as a possible D gene (6 bases). The CDR3 covers 13 residues. V lost 4 bases to trimming and J lost 8 bases, with 14 bases between them. Germline V gives CDR1 MNHEY, CDR2 SVGAGI. CDR3: CASSSGEIQGYTF. The CDR3 DNA reads as TGTGCCAGCAGTTCAGGGGAGATTCAGGGCTACACCTTC.

The rearrangement links TRBV27 to TRBJ2-3; tentative D call: TRBD1 (5 bases). Germline V gives CDR1 MNHEY, CDR2 SMNVEV (reference sequence). CDR3 length: 14 amino acids. Trimming stripped 5 bases from V and 3 bases from J, with 12 bases between. CDR3 loop: CASSLRRQTDTQYF. CDR3 DNA: TGTGCCAGCAGTCTCCGACGACAGACAGATACGCAGTATTTT.

J is TRBJ1-6 and V is TRBV9; D uncertain. The CDR3 contains 14 residues. CDR1 and CDR2 (germline): SGDLS, YYNGEE. V was pared by 0 bases and J by 11 bases, with 12 bases between. The CDR3 region is CASSVEEGGTPLHF. The CDR3 DNA reads TGTGCCAGCAGCGTAGAGGAGGGTGGGACACCCCTCCACTTT.

J is TRBJ2-1 and V is TRBV2, with a possible D match to TRBD2 (7 bases). The CDR3 runs to 14 residues. Between the trimmed V and J ends, which lost 0 bases and 9 bases, there was a span of 12 bases. Germline CDR1 reads SNHLY; CDR2 reads FYNNEI. The DNA of the CDR3 is TGTGCCAGCAGTGAAGCCGGGGAGGGGGGTGAGCAGTTCTTC. As protein: CASSEAGEGGEQFF.